The text below deals with one T cell receptor beta chain. The antigen remains undetermined. The record originates from a study of PD-1 blockade in mismatch repair-deficient tumors. Study results and caveats: After pembrolizumab, tumor-resident clones rose rapidly, then generally contracted before radiologic responses.

Clones were read by immunoSEQ multiplex PCR, and TCRdb kept only the in-frame ones, dropping some. The table lists 100,000 to 150,000 clones, 86% of them singletons. Every patient had mismatch repair deficiency by PCR or immunohistochemistry. TCRs were sequenced from three patients responding to pembrolizumab. The CDR3 has 15 residues. Looked up from germline, CDR1 is LNHDA and CDR2 is SQIVND (reference sequence). V lost 6 bases, J lost 2 bases, and 7 bases stayed unmatched. The gene calls are TRBV19 and TRBJ2-7; 10 nucleotides line up with TRBD2. Sequences were derived from peripheral blood, sampled 44 weeks after starting pembrolizumab. This clonotype was sampled from an adult with mismatch repair-deficient cancer. The CDR3 reads CASSTLAGPTYEQYF. The DNA of the CDR3 is TGTGCCAGTAGCACACTAGCGGGGCCAACCTACGAGCAGTACTTC. Combining the CDR3 with reference TRBV19 and TRBJ2-7 gives the whole variable domain DGGITQSPKYLFRKEGQNVTLSCEQNLNHDAMYWYRQDPGQGLRLIYYSQIVNDFQKGDIAEGYSVSREKKESFPLTVTSAQKNPTAFYLCASSTLAGPTYEQYFGPGTRLTVT.